This T cell receptor beta chain stems from a study of response to subunit inactivated influenza vaccine. This clonotype was found many times. Its antigen is undetermined. Trimming cost V 4 bases and J 1 base; bases outside gene matches: 6. The germline V gene encodes CDR1 SGHRS and CDR2 YFSETQ. The CDR3 has 15 amino acids. TCRdb re-derived calls from the RT-PCR reads in MiXCR, one entry per CDR3 protein. The sample shows 590,000 or so distinct CDR3 sequences, 11% to 15% of them seen only once. Findings and limits, study-wide: It was suggested by the authors that few new T cells are recruited by each seasonal influenza vaccination.

The source of this sequence is a man aged 45-65 years who received an inactivated influenza vaccine. Sequencing was performed on PBMCs from blood, taken 14 days before vaccination. This chain connects TRBV5-1 to TRBJ2-5; 8 bases are a match to TRBD2. The CDR3 nucleotides read TGCGCCAGCAGCCAGGGTACTAGCGGCCAAGAGACCCAGTACTTC. It encodes CASSQGTSGQETQYF.